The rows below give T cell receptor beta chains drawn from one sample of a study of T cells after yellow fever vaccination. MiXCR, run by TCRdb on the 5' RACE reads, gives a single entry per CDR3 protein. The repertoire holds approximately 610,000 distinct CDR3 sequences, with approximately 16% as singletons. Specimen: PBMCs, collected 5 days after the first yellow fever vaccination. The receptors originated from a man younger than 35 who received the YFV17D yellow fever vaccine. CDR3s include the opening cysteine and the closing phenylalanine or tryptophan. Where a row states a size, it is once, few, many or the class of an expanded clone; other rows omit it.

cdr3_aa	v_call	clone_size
CSARGGTGSSYNSPLHF	TRBV20-1	NA
CASSRTGAETQYF	TRBV12-3/TRBV12-4	many
CASSLTAGVSTGELFF	TRBV7-3	NA
CASSMRGTSGEQFF	TRBV19	few
CASSLGILGLETQYF	TRBV7-9	NA
CASRSSERGGETQYF	TRBV28	many
CASSFPGPLSTDTQYF	TRBV7-8	few
CASSYGTAFYEQYF	TRBV6-5	NA
CASSLGLAFYNEQFF	TRBV7-3	NA
CAWRQVTNTEAFF	TRBV30	NA
CACGGQGGSQPQHF	TRBV27	few
CASSHRGAEETQYF	TRBV4-1	NA
CASSQVPDGNSPLHF	TRBV4-3	NA
CASSGGQGVVNTEAFF	TRBV25-1	NA
CASGLMGAGANVLTF	TRBV28	few
CASSYSTPGRELYTEAFF	TRBV6-5	NA
CASSGTSGGIAF	TRBV6-5	NA
CASSFSSGGGETQYF	TRBV11-2	NA
CASSTRGQGYGYTF	TRBV27	NA
CASSQPSGARNIQYF	TRBV4-2	NA
CASSPQWDLAKNIQYF	TRBV23-1	few
CATRRDIGGEQFF	TRBV24-1	NA
CASSQQGHEQFF	TRBV11-3	NA
CASSDIQGFGYGYTF	TRBV25-1	many
CATGRGGRRQPQHF	TRBV15	few
CASRTVLDTGELFF	TRBV6-1	NA
CATSSRQGTYEQYF	TRBV15	many
CASSLLGEQTEQFF	TRBV12-3/TRBV12-4	few
CASSKANTEAFF	TRBV18	few